This passage covers 30 T cell receptor beta chains from one sample sequenced in a study of blood T cell repertoires in COVID-19. Only in-frame clones appear in the TCRdb table, and some are missing; sequencing was by immunoSEQ multiplex PCR. The table lists about 61,000 clones, more than 75% of them singletons. The sequenced sample was peripheral blood. These receptors were obtained from a human donor in a cohort sampled during active COVID-19.

This CDR3 is CASSPGVNGYTF. CDR3 DNA: TGTGCCAGCAGCCCCGGTGTGAATGGCTACACCTTC. The V and J genes are TRBV28 and TRBJ1-2; D remains ambiguous. CDR3 length equals 12 residues. Germline lookup yields CDR1 MDHEN and CDR2 SYDVKM. V lost 6 bases to trimming and J lost 6 bases, with 11 bases between them.

The genes are TRBV28 and TRBJ2-6; D is unclear. V gave up 7 bases and J gave up 1 base, with 14 bases separating them. Germline CDR1 and CDR2: MDHEN and SYDVKM. The length of the CDR3 is 16 residues. In DNA, the CDR3 is TGTGCCAGCATCAAGCGTAGTTGGTCTGGGGCCAACGTCCTGACTTTC. It is translated as CASIKRSWSGANVLTF.

The J gene is TRBJ1-6, the V gene TRBV25-1; D is unresolved. V gave up 7 bases and J gave up 8 bases, with 12 bases separating them. This CDR3 is 13 amino acids long. Germline CDR1 reads MGHDK; CDR2 reads SYGVNS. CDR3 nucleotides: TGTGCCAGCAAGAGGAACCTAGATTCACCCCTCCACTTT. It specifies CASKRNLDSPLHF.

This chain joins TRBV5-4 and TRBJ2-7; 13 positions agree with TRBD2. CDR1 and CDR2 (germline): SGHNT, YYREEE (reference sequence). The length of the CDR3 is 16 residues. J lost 4 bases, V lost 4 bases, and 8 bases had no gene match. In nucleotides, the CDR3 is TGTGCCAGCAGCCTTGGGGGGACTAGCGGGATGTACGAGCAGTACTTC. Translating gives CASSLGGTSGMYEQYF.

This chain links TRBV7-9 with TRBJ2-1, with 9 bases fitting TRBD1. In germline, CDR1 is SEHNR, CDR2 FQNEAQ (reference sequence). The trim removed 7 bases at V and 6 bases at J, leaving 7 bases unmatched. This CDR3 comprises 14 residues. The CDR3: CASTPGTGLNEQFF. In nucleotides, the CDR3 is TGTGCCAGCACCCCCGGGACAGGGCTCAATGAGCAGTTCTTC.

The genes are TRBV4-1 and TRBJ1-4, with a possible D match to TRBD1 (6 bases). Germline loops: CDR1 MGHRA, CDR2 YSYEKL. The CDR3 extends over 16 amino acids. The germline V and J ends were trimmed by 0 bases and 0 bases, with 8 bases remaining between them. The CDR3 loop reads CASSQEGAATNEKLFF. The CDR3 DNA reads TGCGCCAGCAGCCAAGAGGGGGCAGCAACTAATGAAAAACTGTTTTTT.

The chain uses TRBV10-2 and TRBJ2-1, with 14 positions matching TRBD2. Germline CDR1 and CDR2: WSHSY and SAAADI. The J segment lost 4 bases and the V segment lost 6 bases, leaving 5 bases of the junction unmatched. The CDR3 consists of 16 residues. The CDR3 sequence: CASRRLAGGQYNEQFF. The CDR3 DNA follows: TGCGCCAGCAGGAGACTAGCGGGAGGGCAGTACAATGAGCAGTTCTTC.

This chain uses TRBV4-1 with TRBJ2-4, with 11 bases aligning to TRBD2. Unmatched junction bases numbered 7, after V lost 3 bases and J lost 3 bases. The CDR3 runs to 17 residues. Germline CDR1 reads MGHRA; CDR2 reads YSYEKL. The CDR3 region is CASSQTGTSGGKNIQYF. The CDR3 DNA follows: TGCGCCAGCAGCCAGACCGGGACTAGCGGAGGCAAAAACATTCAGTACTTC.

The chain couples TRBV3-1 (or the pseudogene TRBV3-2) to TRBJ2-7, with 11 nucleotides matching TRBD2. The V gene end was trimmed by 3 bases and the J gene end by 0 bases; junction bases not matched to a gene: 7. The CDR3 contains 17 residues. Germline lookup yields CDR1 LGHDT and CDR2 YNNKEL (reference sequence). This CDR3 reads CASSQLTSGTPSYEQYF. The CDR3, as DNA: TGTGCCAGCAGCCAGTTGACTAGCGGGACCCCCTCCTACGAGCAGTACTTC.

This rearrangement joins TRBV2 to TRBJ1-1; TRBD1 matches at 7 bases. The V segment lost 6 bases and the J segment 5 bases; nucleotides outside the gene matches: 3. Germline V gene lookup returns CDR1 SNHLY and CDR2 FYNNEI. CDR3 length: 12 residues. CDR3 amino acids: CASSRQGTEAFF. CDR3 nucleotide sequence: TGTGCCAGCAGCCGACAGGGAACTGAAGCTTTCTTT.

The J gene is TRBJ2-4, the V gene TRBV14; no clear D. V dropped 0 bases and J dropped 0 bases, with 12 bases sitting between them. Looked up from germline, CDR1 is SGHDN and CDR2 is FVKESK. This CDR3 comprises 17 residues. DNA of the CDR3: TGTGCCAGCAGCCAAGATTCAGCGATACTAGCCAAAAACATTCAGTACTTC. Translated, it gives CASSQDSAILAKNIQYF.

The genes are TRBV11-2 and TRBJ1-4; TRBD1 matches at 9 bases. Germline CDR1 SGHAT, CDR2 FQNNGV. The V and J ends lost 1 base and 8 bases, in that order; junction bases with no gene match: 8. The CDR3 length is 16 residues. Here the CDR3 reads CASSLGRGQGREKLFF. In nucleotides, the CDR3 is TGTGCCAGCAGCTTAGGAAGGGGACAGGGAAGGGAAAAACTGTTTTTT.

This chain uses TRBV19 with TRBJ2-3; 9 bases map to TRBD1. V trimming: 3 bases; J trimming: 3 bases; junction bases outside the gene matches: 10. Germline CDR1 is LNHDA and CDR2 is SQIVND (reference sequence). The CDR3 totals 17 residues. CDR3 sequence reads: CASSISIGDRVTDTQYF. In DNA form, the CDR3 reads TGTGCCAGTAGTATTAGTATTGGGGACAGGGTAACAGATACGCAGTATTTT.

V gene TRBV21-1 combines with J gene TRBJ1-1. TRBV21-1 is recorded as a pseudogene. The length of the CDR3 is 12 residues. The CDR3 spells CASDREVPEAFF. The DNA of the CDR3 is TGTGCCAGCGATAGGGAGGTTCCTGAAGCTTTCTTT.

The chain has TRBV6-5 and TRBJ2-3, with TRBD1 matching over 10 bases. CDR1 is MNHEY, CDR2 SVGAGI, per germline. Unmatched junction bases numbered 5, after V lost 6 bases and J lost 5 bases. The CDR3 spans 14 residues. Written as DNA, the CDR3 is TGTGCCAGCAGAAAGACAGGGGGCGGAGATACGCAGTATTTT. This codes for CASRKTGGGDTQYF.

This clone was detected only once. The chain couples TRBV28 to TRBJ1-5; D unresolved. In germline, CDR1 is MDHEN, CDR2 SYDVKM. CDR3 length: 15 residues. Trimming stripped 7 bases from V and 6 bases from J, with 19 bases between. Here the CDR3 reads CASNPHLTYGQPQHF. CDR3 sequence (DNA): TGTGCCAGCAATCCACACCTCACGTATGGTCAGCCCCAGCATTTT. Full variable domain (missing parts from reference TRBV28 and TRBJ1-5): DVKVTQSSRYLVKRTGEKVFLECVQDMDHENMFWYRQDPGLGLRLIYFSYDVKMKEKGDIPEGYSVSREKKERFSLILESASTNQTSMYLCASNPHLTYGQPQHFGDGTRLSIL.

This clone is a singleton in its sample. CDR3 amino acids: CATRSGSPGLRGADTQYF. In DNA, the CDR3 is TGTGCCACCAGATCAGGGTCACCGGGACTCCGAGGCGCAGATACGCAGTATTTT. The V gene is TRBV24-1, the J gene TRBJ2-3, with a weak D call TRBD2 (6 bases). Trimming removed 7 bases at V and 4 bases at J, with 26 bases between. CDR3 length equals 18 residues. Germline V gives CDR1 KGHDR, CDR2 SFDVKD.

CDR3 sequence: CASSPGTAPQETQYF. CDR3 DNA sequence: TGTGCCAGCAGCCCCGGGACAGCCCCCCAAGAGACCCAGTACTTC. The chain carries TRBV7-8 and TRBJ2-5, with 7 bases that match TRBD1. The CDR3 loop spans 15 amino acids. V lost 5 bases, J lost 1 base, and 7 bases stayed unmatched. Germline lookup yields CDR1 SGHVS and CDR2 FQNEAQ.

This CDR3 reads CASSPRGTAGNTIYF. CDR3 nucleotides: TGTGCCAGCTCACCAAGGGGGACCGCTGGAAACACCATATATTTT. The V call is TRBV18, the J call TRBJ1-3; tentatively, D is TRBD1 (6 bases). CDR1 and CDR2 (germline): KGHSH, LQKENI. Trimming left V 2 bases short and J 2 bases short, with 10 bases between. The CDR3 loop spans 15 amino acids.

The chain links TRBV2 to TRBJ1-6, with TRBD1 as a possible D gene (6 bases). Germline V gene sequence: CDR1 SNHLY, CDR2 FYNNEI. V was clipped by 6 bases and J by 7 bases, with 16 bases between them. The CDR3 runs 15 residues. CDR3 bases: TGTGCCAGCAGGCAAGGGGGGGCGCGGAATTCACCCCTCCACTTT. It is translated as CASRQGGARNSPLHF.

The chain carries TRBV14 and TRBJ2-3, with D possibly being TRBD2 (6 bases). The V end was cut by 5 bases, the J end by 1 base, with 16 bases between. The CDR3 loop spans 16 amino acids. Looked up from germline, CDR1 is SGHDN and CDR2 is FVKESK. CDR3 sequence (DNA): TGTGCCAGCAGCTCGGGAGTGGGTTTTGGCACAGATACGCAGTATTTT. Its translation is CASSSGVGFGTDTQYF. The full variable domain, completed using reference TRBV14 and TRBJ2-3, is EAGVTQFPSHSVIEKGQTVTLRCDPISGHDNLYWYRRVMGKEIKFLLHFVKESKQDESGMPNNRFLAERTGGTYSTLKVQPAELEDSGVYFCASSSGVGFGTDTQYFGPGTRLTVL.

The chain links TRBV5-1 to TRBJ2-1, with 13 bases aligning to TRBD2. The CDR3 is made up of 18 amino acids. J gave up 8 bases and V 2 bases, and 13 bases lay outside the gene matches. CDR1 and CDR2 from the germline V gene are SGHRS and YFSETQ. CDR3 sequence (DNA): TGCGCCAGCAGCTTCGCTGGCGCCAGGACTAGCGGGAGACATGAGCAGTTCTTC. Residues: CASSFAGARTSGRHEQFF.

The chain uses TRBV7-2 and TRBJ1-3, with D tentatively TRBD1 (5 bases). Trimming removed 4 bases from V and 4 bases from J, with 11 bases in between. Looked up from germline, CDR1 is SGHTA and CDR2 is FQGNSA. The CDR3 is made up of 14 amino acids. This chain's CDR3 is CASSSQGKGNTIYF. CDR3 nucleotides: TGTGCCAGCAGCTCTCAGGGAAAGGGAAACACCATATATTTT.

V and J are TRBV18 and TRBJ2-3, with 10 bases that match TRBD2. CDR1 is KGHSH, CDR2 LQKENI, per germline. After removal of 5 bases from V and 3 bases from J, the junction contained 5 bases not matched to a gene. The CDR3 has 15 amino acids. As DNA, the CDR3 is TGTGCCAGCTCATCGCTAGCGGGAGTTACAGATACGCAGTATTTT. This codes for CASSSLAGVTDTQYF.

The chain recombines TRBV21-1 with TRBJ1-6; no check of the table's D call, TRBD1, against the DNA was made. TRBV21-1 is noted as a pseudogene. The CDR3 totals 12 residues. The CDR3 DNA reads TGTGCCAGCGGACAGTTTAATTCACCCCTCCACTTT. Protein product: CASGQFNSPLHF.

The chain combines TRBV24-1 with TRBJ2-7; D ambiguous. This CDR3 has 13 amino acids. Trimming shortened V by 5 bases and J by 4 bases, and 11 bases separated the two germline ends. The germline gives CDR1 KGHDR, CDR2 SFDVKD. The CDR3 nucleotides read TGTGCCACCAGTGGGGCCTCTCGGTACGAGCAGTACTTC. Translated: CATSGASRYEQYF.

The CDR3 bases are TGTGCCAGCAAGAGCTCCTACAATGAGCAGTTCTTC. Translation: CASKSSYNEQFF. V is TRBV6-5 and J is TRBJ2-1, with unresolved D. CDR3 length: 12 amino acids. The V and J ends lost 7 bases and 0 bases respectively, with 4 bases between them. Germline CDR1 and CDR2: MNHEY and SVGAGI.

The chain couples TRBV19 to TRBJ2-1, with D hard to call. Germline V CDR1 and CDR2: LNHDA, SQIVND (reference sequence). The V end was cut by 4 bases, the J end by 0 bases, with 13 bases between. This CDR3 has 16 residues. The CDR3 sequence: CASSRLAVSSYNEQFF. The CDR3 coding sequence is TGTGCCAGTAGTAGACTCGCAGTAAGCTCCTACAATGAGCAGTTCTTC.

The V and J genes are TRBV28 and TRBJ2-1; TRBD1 agrees at 9 bases. V lost 1 base, J lost 5 bases, and 12 bases stayed unmatched. CDR3 length: 18 amino acids. CDR1 and CDR2 (germline): MDHEN, SYDVKM. CDR3: CASSLYSFGTGNHNEQFF. CDR3 nucleotides: TGTGCCAGCAGTTTATATTCGTTCGGGACAGGGAACCACAATGAGCAGTTCTTC.

The gene calls are TRBV19 and TRBJ2-7; TRBD2 matches 12 bases. CDR3 size: 17 residues. Germline loops: CDR1 LNHDA, CDR2 SQIVND (reference sequence). V lost 2 bases and J lost 3; bases outside the gene matches: 8. CDR3 DNA: TGTGCCAGTAGTATATATTTACTAGCGGGAGGAGGCTACGAGCAGTACTTC. It codes for CASSIYLLAGGGYEQYF.